This T cell receptor (beta chain) was found in a study of metastatic and nonmetastatic thyroid tumors. About the study: Repertoire comparisons spanned blood and tumor or nodule tissue from malignant and benign thyroid patients.

TCRdb called clones again from the PCR reads with MiXCR. The sample records tens of thousands of clones, just over 4% being singletons. Thyroid surgery was preceded by no treatment in any patient. The V gene's germline CDR1 is SGHVS and CDR2 FQNEAQ. This CDR3 has 14 amino acids. V was pared by 5 bases and J by 5 bases, with 7 bases of the junction left unmatched. This clone was counted many times. Other nucleotide sequences in the sample specify the same CDR3. The chain links TRBV7-8 to TRBJ2-5, with 8 bases fitting TRBD1. The receptor's source is a female donor with papillary thyroid cancer or a benign thyroid nodule (not recorded which). Some clones in this sample may be carry-over from other donors' samples. Sequencing was carried out using blood. CDR3 DNA: TGTGCCAGCAGCACAGGACAGGGTTGGGAGACCCAGTACTTC. This gives the protein CASSTGQGWETQYF.